The present T cell receptor beta chain was sequenced within a study of CD8+ T cells in alopecia areata. The overall study: The study gave treated patients oral tofacitinib at 5 to 10 mg twice daily. The drug, tofacitinib, lasted 6 to 18 months, followed by 6 months off drug.

Lesional scalp punch biopsies and peripheral blood were collected from alopecia areata patients. Regarding the study as a whole: Higher clonality and more expanded CD8+ clones appeared in lesional than normal scalp.

RNA extraction was followed by reverse transcription into cDNA, which acted as the sequencing template. Data came from immunoSEQ multiplex PCR; TCRdb stores just in-frame clones and leaves some out. The table has approximately 140,000 clones, around 86% seen once. In the case of this clone: Its antigen is currently unknown. This sample also contains other DNA sequences that code for the same CDR3.

From germline, CDR1 is SGHRS and CDR2 YFSETQ. The V end was cut by 4 bases, the J end by 1 base, with 12 bases between. The CDR3 runs to 14 residues. The sequence came from a human donor with alopecia areata. The sample consisted of CD8+ T cells sorted from blood, taken at week 0. This rearrangement joins TRBV5-1 to TRBJ2-7; maybe TRBD2 (6 bases). The CDR3 reads CASSLEGLSYEQYF. DNA for the CDR3: TGCGCCAGCAGCCTAGAGGGACTTTCCTACGAGCAGTACTTC.